A selection of T cell receptor beta chains follows, all from one sample in a study of T cell clusters in autoimmune cytopenias. TCRdb reprocessed the multiplex PCR reads and reports one entry per CDR3 protein, with no DNA. Its table lists 7,000 to 9,000 distinct CDR3 sequences. The sequencing input was peripheral blood. All receptors derive from a human donor with an autoimmune cytopenia or autoimmune hepatitis (not recorded which). Each CDR3 is given with its conserved first and last residue. Fields, in order: clone size, V gene, J gene, CDR3 protein. Some rows have no size entry. The others give once, few or many, or a class for an expanded clone.

-	TRBV19	TRBJ1-5	CASSIVAAGQPQHF
-	TRBV5-1	TRBJ2-2	CASSLVGTGGELFF
-	TRBV18	TRBJ1-1	CASSPPWTGAEAFF
-	TRBV29-1	TRBJ1-1	CSVELVKNTEAFF
medium-sized	TRBV29-1	TRBJ1-2	CSVPGVDGYTF
-	TRBV19	TRBJ1-2	CASRDRGSNYGYTF
-	TRBV6-6	TRBJ2-7	CASSPGQGNTYEQYF
-	TRBV6-1	TRBJ1-2	CASSEDRNYGYTF
-	TRBV29-1	TRBJ2-3	CSVEELAGGPTDTQYF
-	TRBV18	TRBJ2-3	CASSPVQRTDTQYF
medium-sized	TRBV29-1	TRBJ1-2	CSVDGMEGYTF
medium-sized	TRBV29-1	TRBJ2-5	CSVEIGGAETQYF
-	TRBV27	TRBJ1-4	CASSPYPGRGGEKLFF
-	TRBV6-2/TRBV6-3	TRBJ2-1	CASSDSSGGAAEQFF
-	TRBV6-5	TRBJ2-7	CARAGRPYEQYF
-	TRBV6-5	TRBJ1-1	CASKKAGGTEAFF
-	TRBV30	TRBJ2-7	CAWSVRRAYEQYF
-	TRBV5-3	TRBJ2-6	CARSFPLHSFSGANVLTF
large	TRBV29-1	TRBJ2-1	CSVNSGQRVDEQFF
-	TRBV15	TRBJ2-7	CATSPGQEPTYGQYF
-	TRBV6-6	TRBJ2-1	CASSPVAQGSNEQFF
-	TRBV27	TRBJ2-7	CASSSDSQTTYEQYF
-	TRBV27	TRBJ2-2	CASSSSGTGELFF
-	TRBV20-1	TRBJ1-2	CSAEGGFPDYGYTF